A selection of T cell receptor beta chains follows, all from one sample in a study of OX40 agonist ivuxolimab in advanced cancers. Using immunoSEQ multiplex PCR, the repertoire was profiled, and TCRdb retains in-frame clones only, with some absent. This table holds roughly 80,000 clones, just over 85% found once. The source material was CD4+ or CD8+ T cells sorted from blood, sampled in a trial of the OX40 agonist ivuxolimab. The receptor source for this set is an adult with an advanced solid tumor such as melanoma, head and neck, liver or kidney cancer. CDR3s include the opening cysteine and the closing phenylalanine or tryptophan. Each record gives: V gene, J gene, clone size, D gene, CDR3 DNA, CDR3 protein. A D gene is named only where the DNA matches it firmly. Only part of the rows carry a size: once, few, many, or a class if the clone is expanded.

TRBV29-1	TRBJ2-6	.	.	TGCAGCGTTGGGGGGAGGACTGGGGCCAACGTCCTGACTTTC	CSVGGRTGANVLTF
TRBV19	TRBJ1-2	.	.	TGTGCCAGTAGTGACGGGGATTTGGTGCTCTACACCTTC	CASSDGDLVLYTF
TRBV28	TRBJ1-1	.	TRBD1	TGTGCCAGCAGACCTGACAGGGGTATGAAGAACACTGAAGCTTTCTTT	CASRPDRGMKNTEAFF
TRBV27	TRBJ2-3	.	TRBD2	TGTGCCAGCAAACCGGGACTAGCGGACACAGATACGCAGTATTTT	CASKPGLADTDTQYF
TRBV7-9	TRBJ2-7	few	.	TGTGCCAGCAGTCGCCCGGAGGGGGGGCCCTACGAGCAGTACTTC	CASSRPEGGPYEQYF
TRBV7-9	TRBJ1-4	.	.	TGTGCCAGCAGCTCCCCCTGGACAGCGACAAATGAAAAACTGTTTTTT	CASSSPWTATNEKLFF
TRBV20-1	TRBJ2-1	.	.	TGCAGTGCTAGTCGGGTTAATGAGCAGTTCTTC	CSASRVNEQFF
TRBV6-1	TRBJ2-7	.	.	TGTGCCGGCAAGAGAGGGAGTCCCCCCTACGAGCAGTACTTC	CAGKRGSPPYEQYF
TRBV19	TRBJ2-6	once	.	TGTGCCAGTAGTATAGTTCGGAGAGTCTCTGGGGCCAACGTCCTGACTTTC	CASSIVRRVSGANVLTF
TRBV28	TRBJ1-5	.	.	TGTGCCAGCAGCCCGCGGGGGGGCGGATTCGATCAGCCCCAGCATTTT	CASSPRGGGFDQPQHF
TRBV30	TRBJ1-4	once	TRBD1	TGTGCCTGGAACCTACAGGGGGCCGATGAAAAACTGTTTTTT	CAWNLQGADEKLFF
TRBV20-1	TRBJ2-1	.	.	TGCAGTGCTAGAGAGGGTCTCCTACAGTTCTTC	CSAREGLLQFF
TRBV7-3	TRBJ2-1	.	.	TGTGCCAGCAGCTTAGACAGGCTGAATGAGCAGTTCTTC	CASSLDRLNEQFF
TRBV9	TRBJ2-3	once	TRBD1	TGTGCCAGCAGCCCAACGGACAGGGGCACAGATACGCAGTATTTT	CASSPTDRGTDTQYF
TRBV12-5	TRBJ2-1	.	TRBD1	TGTGCTAGTGGCCAGGGACAGAGCTCCTACAATGAGCAGTTCTTC	CASGQGQSSYNEQFF
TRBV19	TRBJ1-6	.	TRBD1	TGTGCCAGCAACTCGGACAGGGGTAATTCACCCCTCCACTTT	CASNSDRGNSPLHF
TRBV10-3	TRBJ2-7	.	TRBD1	TGTGCCATCGGGGGACAGAGCTACGAGCAGTACTTC	CAIGGQSYEQYF
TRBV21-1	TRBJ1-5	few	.	TGTGCCAGCAGCTCCGGGACAGGGGATGTCCAGCCCCAGCATTTT	CASSSGTGDVQPQHF
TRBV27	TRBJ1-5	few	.	TGTGCCAGCAGTTTAATAAGGGGTGCAGGGCCCCAGCATTTT	CASSLIRGAGPQHF
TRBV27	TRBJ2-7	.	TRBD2	TGTGCCAGCAGCAAACACGCTAGCGGGGGAGCCTACGAGCAGTACTTC	CASSKHASGGAYEQYF
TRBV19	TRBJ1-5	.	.	TGTGCCAGTAGTATAGGGGGACAGCCCCAGCATTTT	CASSIGGQPQHF
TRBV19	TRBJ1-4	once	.	TGTGCCAGTAGTCCAAGACGGCCCGCGTTTGAAAAACTGTTTTTT	CASSPRRPAFEKLFF
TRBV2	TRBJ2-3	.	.	TGTGCCAGCAACCCGAACTACTCAGATACGCAGTATTTT	CASNPNYSDTQYF
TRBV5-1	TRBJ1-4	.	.	TGCGCCAGCAGCACGGGTCTAGTTAATGAAAAACTGTTTTTT	CASSTGLVNEKLFF
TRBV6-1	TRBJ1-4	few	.	TGTGCCAGCAGCCCACAGCCTAATGAAAAACTGTTTTTT	CASSPQPNEKLFF
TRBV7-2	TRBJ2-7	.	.	TGTGCCAGCAGCACCACACGGACGAGTTCCTACGAGCAGTACTTC	CASSTTRTSSYEQYF
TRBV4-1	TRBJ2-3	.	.	TGCGCCAGCAGCCAACCGGGAATTACTAGCACAGATACGCAGTATTTT	CASSQPGITSTDTQYF
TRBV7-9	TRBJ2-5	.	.	TGTGCCAGCAGTCTATTGCGCGGGGGAGGCCAGGGGATGAAAGAGACCCAGTACTTC	CASSLLRGGGQGMKETQYF
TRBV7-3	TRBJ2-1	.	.	TGTGCCAGCAGCTTAGGGACTTCCTCCTACAATGAGCAGTTCTTC	CASSLGTSSYNEQFF
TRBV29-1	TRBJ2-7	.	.	TGCAGCGTCAATGACGGGTCCTACGAGCAGTACTTC	CSVNDGSYEQYF
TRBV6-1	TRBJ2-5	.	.	TGTGCCAGCGCCCTCAGTGGAAGGGGCTTGGCCCAGTACTTC	CASALSGRGLAQYF
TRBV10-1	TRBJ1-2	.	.	TGCGCCAGCAGTGAGGGAATTAACTATGGCTACACCTTC	CASSEGINYGYTF
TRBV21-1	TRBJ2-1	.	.	TGTGCCAGCAGCAAACTAGCGGACGGGTCGGTTGAGCAGTTCTTC	CASSKLADGSVEQFF
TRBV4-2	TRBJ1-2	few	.	TGTGCCAGCAGCCTTGGCGCCCACTATGGCTACACCTTC	CASSLGAHYGYTF
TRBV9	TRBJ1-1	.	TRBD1	TGTGCCAGCAGCGCCACAGGGGGCGCCAGGTCTGAAGCTTTCTTT	CASSATGGARSEAFF
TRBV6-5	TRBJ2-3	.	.	TGTGCCAGCAGTTACTCCACTAGAGGCACAGATACGCAGTATTTT	CASSYSTRGTDTQYF
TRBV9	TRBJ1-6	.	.	TGTGCCAGCAGCGTAGTTGGCAGCAATTCACCCCTCCACTTT	CASSVVGSNSPLHF
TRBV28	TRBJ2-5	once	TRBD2	TGTGCCAGCAGTCTCCCGGGGGGCCAAGAGACCCAGTACTTC	CASSLPGGQETQYF
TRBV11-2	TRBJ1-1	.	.	TGTGCCAGCAGCTTAGCAGGGTTTGGCACTGAAGCTTTCTTT	CASSLAGFGTEAFF
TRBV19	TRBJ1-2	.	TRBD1	TGTGCCAGTAGCACCGAACAGGGGGCGGTTGGCTACACCTTC	CASSTEQGAVGYTF
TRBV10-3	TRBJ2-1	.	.	TGTGCCATCAGTGAGCTGAATGAGCAGTTCTTC	CAISELNEQFF
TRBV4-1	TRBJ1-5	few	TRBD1	TGCGCCAGCAGCTTTGGGACAGGCAATCAGCCCCAGCATTTT	CASSFGTGNQPQHF
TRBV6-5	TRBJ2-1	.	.	TGTGCCAGCAGTTACTCCCCTAGCCGCACAGATGAGCAGTTCTTC	CASSYSPSRTDEQFF
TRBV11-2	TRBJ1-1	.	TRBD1	TGTGCCAGCACCGCTTCAGACAGGGCCGCCGGCACTGAAGCTTTCTTT	CASTASDRAAGTEAFF
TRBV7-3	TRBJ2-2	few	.	TGTGCCAGCAGCCGAGTAGGGACTGCGAACACCGGGGAGCTGTTTTTT	CASSRVGTANTGELFF
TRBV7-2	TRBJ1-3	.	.	TGTGCCACTACGATAGCCCGCTCTGGAAACACCATATATTTT	CATTIARSGNTIYF
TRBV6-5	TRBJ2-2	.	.	TGTGCCAGCAGTTACTCCGCGGTCACCGGGGAGCTGTTTTTT	CASSYSAVTGELFF
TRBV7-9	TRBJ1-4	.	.	TGTGCCAGCAGCTTGGGGCAGAATAATGAAAAACTGTTTTTT	CASSLGQNNEKLFF
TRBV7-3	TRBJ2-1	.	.	TGTGCCAGCAGCTCAAGGTCTGGGGGTGAGCAGTTCTTC	CASSSRSGGEQFF
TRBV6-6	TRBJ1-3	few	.	TGTGCCAGCAGAAGCCCATCTGGAAACACCATATATTTT	CASRSPSGNTIYF